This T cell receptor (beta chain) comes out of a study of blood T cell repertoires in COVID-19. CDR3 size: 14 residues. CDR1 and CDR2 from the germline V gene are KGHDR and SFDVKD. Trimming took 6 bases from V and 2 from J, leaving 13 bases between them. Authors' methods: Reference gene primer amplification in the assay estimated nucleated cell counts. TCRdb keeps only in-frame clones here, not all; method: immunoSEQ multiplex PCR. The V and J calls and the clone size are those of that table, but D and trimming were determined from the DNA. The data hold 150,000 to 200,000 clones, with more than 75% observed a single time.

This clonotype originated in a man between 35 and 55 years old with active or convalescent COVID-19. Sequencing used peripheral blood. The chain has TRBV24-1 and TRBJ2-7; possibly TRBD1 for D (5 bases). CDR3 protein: CATSTSGPPYEQYF. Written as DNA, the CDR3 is TGTGCCACCAGTACTTCAGGGCCTCCCTACGAGCAGTACTTC.